This TCR beta chain was sequenced in a study of T cell repertoires in cytomegalovirus infection. The overall study: Public TCR beta signature analysis indicated the presence of both CMV infection and matching HLA type.

This CDR3 spans 17 amino acids. J lost 1 base, V lost 1 base, and 1 base had no gene match. Germline V gene data show CDR1 as LGHNA and CDR2 as YSLEER. TCRdb ran MiXCR on the reads and lists one entry per CDR3 protein. This repertoire shows over 300,000 distinct CDR3 sequences, over 7.5% found once; its top ten account for 4.3%. This clonotype was observed a few times. The chain uses TRBV4-3 and TRBJ1-4; 12 nucleotides align to TRBD1. This TCR derives from a human donor in good health (CMV status not recorded). Some clones in this sample may be carry-over from other donors' samples. Sequenced material: PBMCs. The DNA of the CDR3 is TGCGCCAGCAGCCAAGGGGACAGGGGGCTAACTAATGAAAAACTGTTTTTT. It encodes CASSQGDRGLTNEKLFF.